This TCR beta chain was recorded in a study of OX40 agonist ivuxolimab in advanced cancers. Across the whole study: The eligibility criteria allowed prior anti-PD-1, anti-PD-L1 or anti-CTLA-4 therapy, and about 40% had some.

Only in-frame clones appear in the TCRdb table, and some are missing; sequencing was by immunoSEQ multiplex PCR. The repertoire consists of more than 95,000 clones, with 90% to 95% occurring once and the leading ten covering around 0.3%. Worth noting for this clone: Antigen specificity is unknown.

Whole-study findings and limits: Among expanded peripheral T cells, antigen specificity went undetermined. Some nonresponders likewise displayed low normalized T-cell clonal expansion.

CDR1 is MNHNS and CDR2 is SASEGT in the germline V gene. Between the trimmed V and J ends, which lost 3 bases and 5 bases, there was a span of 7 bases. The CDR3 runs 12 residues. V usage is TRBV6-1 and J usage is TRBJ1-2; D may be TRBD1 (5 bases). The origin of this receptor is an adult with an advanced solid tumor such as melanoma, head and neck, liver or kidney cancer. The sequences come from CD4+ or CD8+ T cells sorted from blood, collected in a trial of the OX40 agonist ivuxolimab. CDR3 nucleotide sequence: TGTGCCAGCAGTGAGCCAGGGTATGGCTACACCTTC. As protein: CASSEPGYGYTF.